One sample yielded the 20 T cell receptor beta chains listed below, sequenced in a study of CD8+CD57+ T cells in acquired aplastic anemia (dated by TCRdb to between 2017 and 2018). The data were produced on an Illumina HiSeq 2000. Genomic DNA was used as template for profiling of TCR beta VDJ combinations and CDR3 sequences. TCRdb reprocessing: public reads trimmed at Q25 with fastp, clones called with MiXCR, in-frame beta chains kept. Each CDR3 protein appears once, grouped with its most common genes and DNA. This sample comprises approximately 120,000 distinct CDR3 sequences, over 30% of them detected only once. The leading ten clones occupy around 2.7% of the sample. Flow cytometry had shown CD8+CD57+ cell expansion in the patients selected for sequencing. Material for sequencing was sorted CD4+, CD8+, or CD8+CD57+ T cells (not recorded which) from PBMCs. All receptors come from a human donor with aplastic anemia.

The rearrangement uses TRBV7-9 and TRBJ2-7; D gene ambiguous. The V and J ends lost 1 base and 4 bases respectively, with 5 bases between them. The CDR3 totals 12 residues. CDR1 and CDR2 from the germline V gene are SEHNR and FQNEAQ (reference sequence). The CDR3 coding sequence is TGTGCCAGCAGCTTAGATGTGTACGAGCAGTACTTC. Residues: CASSLDVYEQYF.

CDR3 region: CSVEPGQGSTGELFF. CDR3 in DNA: TGCAGCGTTGAACCGGGACAGGGGAGCACCGGGGAGCTGTTTTTT. The chain combines TRBV29-1 with TRBJ2-2; 10 nucleotides agree with TRBD1. This CDR3 has 15 amino acids. Germline values: CDR1 SQVTM, CDR2 ANQGSEA. The trim removed 2 bases at V and 4 bases at J, leaving 4 bases unmatched.

On this clonotype: The conserved phenylalanine or tryptophan is not found at the CDR3 terminus, so this likely reflects a read error. The genes are TRBV10-3 and TRBJ1-1; D not resolved. The CDR3 loop spans 15 amino acids. V was clipped by 7 bases and J by 0 bases, with 15 bases between them. CDR1 is ENHRY, CDR2 SYGVKD, per germline. The CDR3 nucleotides are TGTGCCATCAACGACGGGGAAGGACTGAACACTGAAGCTTTCCTT. As protein: CAINDGEGLNTEAFL.

This clonotype was picked up many times. The CDR3 DNA reads TGTGCCAGTAGTGTGGCCAGAAACACCGGGGAGCTGTTTTTT. Protein sequence: CASSVARNTGELFF. The chain uses TRBV19 and TRBJ2-2; D unresolved. Germline V gene data show CDR1 as LNHDA and CDR2 as SQIVND (reference sequence). Trimming took off 5 bases at V and 2 bases at J, with 9 bases between the two ends. The CDR3 has 14 residues.

Notes on this clonotype: A read error is possible here, since a much larger clone lies one base away. The rearrangement joins TRBV5-4 to TRBJ2-3; TRBD2 might be the D (5 bases). V was pared by 3 bases and J by 0 bases, with 14 bases between. The CDR3 loop spans 16 amino acids. Germline V gives CDR1 SGHNT, CDR2 YYREEE (reference sequence). CDR3 coding DNA: TGTGCCAGCAGCTCGGTGGCGGGTTCTAGCACAGATACGCAGTATTTT. It specifies CASSSVAGSSTDTQYF.

This clonotype was found a few times. A read error may explain this, as a much larger clone is one base away. This chain uses TRBV7-2 with TRBJ2-2; 9 nucleotides line up with TRBD2. This CDR3 comprises 15 residues. The germline CDR1 and CDR2 sequences are SGHTA and FQGNSA. Here the CDR3 DNA reads TGTGCCCGCAGCTTAGTGCAACTAGCGGGCGGGGAGCTGTTTTTT. Protein sequence: CARSLVQLAGGELFF.

This clonotype was seen a handful of times. The chain couples TRBV18 to TRBJ2-7, with 7 bases fitting TRBD1. The CDR3 covers 15 residues. The J segment lost 6 bases and the V segment lost 0 bases, leaving 8 bases of the junction unmatched. CDR1 and CDR2 (germline): KGHSH, LQKENI. CDR3 DNA: TGTGCCAGCTCACCACCTGAGGGGGCTGCCTCCGAGCAGTACTTC. Its translation is CASSPPEGAASEQYF.

This clonotype was picked up many times. This chain joins TRBV6-5 and TRBJ1-2; TRBD1 matches 7 bases. The CDR3 sequence is 14 residues long. Germline V gene lookup returns CDR1 MNHEY and CDR2 SVGAGI. Unmatched junction bases numbered 9, after V lost 3 bases and J lost 8 bases. The CDR3: CASSYTRGQEGYTF. The DNA of the CDR3 is TGTGCCAGCAGTTATACTAGGGGGCAGGAGGGCTACACCTTC.

This clonotype was observed a handful of times. The chain joins TRBV5-4 to TRBJ2-7; TRBD1 agrees at 10 bases. V lost 4 bases to trimming and J lost 5 bases; unmatched junction nucleotides: 9. The CDR3 totals 15 residues. Per germline, CDR1 SGHNT and CDR2 YYREEE (reference sequence). The chain's CDR3 is CASSLPGQGSDEQYF. CDR3 bases: TGTGCCAGCAGCCTACCGGGACAGGGGTCAGACGAGCAGTACTTC. The full variable domain, with the rest looked up from reference TRBV5-4 and TRBJ2-7, is ETGVTQSPTHLIKTRGQQVTLRCSSQSGHNTVSWYQQALGQGPQFIFQYYREEENGRGNFPPRFSGLQFPNYSSELNVNALELDDSALYLCASSLPGQGSDEQYFGPGTRLTVT.

This clonotype was found many times. The genes are TRBV12-3 or TRBV12-4 and TRBJ2-7; no definite D call. V lost 3 bases, J lost 5 bases, and 8 bases lay in between. The CDR3 has 12 residues. The CDR3 region is CASSLVGHEQYF. For the CDR3, the DNA is TGTGCCAGCAGTTTGGTAGGTCACGAGCAGTACTTC.

This clonotype was counted between two and nine times. J is TRBJ1-5 and V is TRBV6-1; 7 nucleotides agree with TRBD1. From germline, CDR1 is MNHNS and CDR2 SASEGT. The CDR3 has 17 residues. The trim removed 8 bases at V and 4 bases at J, leaving 17 bases unmatched. Here the CDR3 reads CASGLTGDLGGNQPQHF. The CDR3 DNA sequence: TGTGCCAGCGGACTTACAGGGGACCTTGGGGGAAATCAGCCCCAGCATTTT.

The table lists this clonotype with many counts. This chain links TRBV7-2 with TRBJ2-5; a possible D gene is TRBD1 (6 bases). Trimming cost V 3 bases and J 6 bases, with 11 bases left between them. The CDR3 contains 13 residues. Germline V lookup: CDR1 SGHTA, CDR2 FQGNSA. The CDR3 DNA reads as TGTGCCAGCAGCTTCAGGGGATCGAAGACCCAGTACTTC. Translation gives CASSFRGSKTQYF.

This clonotype came up once. The rearrangement uses TRBV2 and TRBJ2-7, with D possibly being TRBD1 (7 bases). CDR1 SNHLY and CDR2 FYNNEI come from the germline V gene. Trimming removed 10 bases from V and 5 bases from J, with 18 bases in between. CDR3 size: 13 residues. The CDR3 here is CATRRGQLDEQYF. For the CDR3, the DNA is TGTGCCACCAGGAGGGGACAGCTCGACGAGCAGTACTTC.

In its sample, this clonotype was seen once. The rearrangement uses TRBV2 and TRBJ1-1, with a possible D match to TRBD1 (5 bases). V lost 3 bases and J 4 bases, leaving 12 bases between the germline ends. The CDR3 is 14 amino acids. CDR1 is SNHLY, CDR2 FYNNEI, per germline. CDR3 residues: CASSDAPQGTEAFF. The DNA of the CDR3 is TGTGCCAGCAGTGATGCCCCGCAGGGCACTGAAGCTTTCTTT.

This clonotype was recorded at least ten times. V and J are TRBV11-2 and TRBJ2-3; D call uncertain. V was cut by 4 bases and J by 5 bases, with 4 bases left in between. The V gene's germline CDR1 is SGHAT and CDR2 FQNNGV. The CDR3 has 11 residues. CDR3 nucleotide sequence: TGTGCCAGCAGCTCAGGAGATACGCAGTATTTT. Protein sequence: CASSSGDTQYF.

The chain joins TRBV10-3 to TRBJ1-3, with 8 bases matching TRBD1. The CDR3 is made up of 15 amino acids. J gave up 3 bases and V 8 bases, and 9 bases lay outside the gene matches. Germline CDR1 reads ENHRY; CDR2 reads SYGVKD. The CDR3 sequence: CAISGADRVGNTIYF. Written as DNA, the CDR3 is TGTGCCATCTCAGGTGCGGACAGGGTTGGAAACACCATATATTTT.

This clonotype was seen many times. The gene calls are TRBV20-1 and TRBJ1-6; the D gene is possibly TRBD1 (6 bases). The V gene lost 4 bases and the J gene lost 6 bases, with 19 bases spanning the gap. The CDR3 is made up of 16 amino acids. Per germline, CDR1 DFQATT and CDR2 SNEGSKA (reference sequence). The DNA of the CDR3 is TGCAGTGCTATCCCATTGGGGGGGGCAGGTAATTCACCCCTCCACTTT. Protein sequence: CSAIPLGGAGNSPLHF.

This clonotype was seen repeatedly, ten times or more. The chain couples TRBV2 to TRBJ1-5, with TRBD1 as a possible D gene (6 bases). V was shortened by 4 bases and J by 3 bases, with 13 bases between the two germline ends. Germline CDR1 is SNHLY and CDR2 is FYNNEI. The CDR3 consists of 15 residues. DNA of the CDR3: TGTGCCAGCAGTGTGGGCAGGGGAGTCAATCAGCCCCAGCATTTT. Protein sequence: CASSVGRGVNQPQHF.

The gene calls are TRBV29-1 and TRBJ1-1; unclear D gene. Germline loops: CDR1 SQVTM, CDR2 ANQGSEA. CDR3 length: 13 residues. The V gene lost 4 bases and the J gene lost 4 bases, with 13 bases spanning the gap. The CDR3 sequence: CSVGWATSTEAFF. The CDR3 DNA is TGCAGCGTTGGATGGGCAACGAGCACTGAAGCTTTCTTT.

This clonotype has only a few counts. This likely comes from a read error, as the CDR3 has no conserved phenylalanine or tryptophan at its end. The chain combines TRBV11-1 with TRBJ1-5; 7 nucleotides match TRBD1. The CDR3 spans 18 residues. CDR1 is SGHAT and CDR2 is FQDESV in the germline V gene (reference sequence). Trimming removed 2 bases from V and 3 bases from J; junction bases left unmatched: 13. CDR3 protein: CASSLFEGQASFNQPQHV. As DNA, the CDR3 is TGTGCCAGCAGCTTATTTGAAGGACAGGCCTCATTCAATCAGCCCCAGCATGTT.